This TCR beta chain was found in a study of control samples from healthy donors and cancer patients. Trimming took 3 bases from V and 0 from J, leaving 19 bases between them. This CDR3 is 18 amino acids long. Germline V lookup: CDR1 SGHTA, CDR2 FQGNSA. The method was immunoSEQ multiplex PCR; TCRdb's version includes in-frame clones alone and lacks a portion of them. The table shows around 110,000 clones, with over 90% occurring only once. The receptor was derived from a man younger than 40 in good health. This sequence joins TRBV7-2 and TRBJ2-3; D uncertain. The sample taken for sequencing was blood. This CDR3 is CASSLESWGSTSTDTQYF. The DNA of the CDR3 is TGTGCCAGCAGCTTGGAATCATGGGGTTCTACGAGCACAGATACGCAGTATTTT.